The TCR beta chain under discussion was sequenced for a study of blood T cells in healthy people across ages. This clonotype was recorded a few times. Germline V gene data show CDR1 as MNHNS and CDR2 as SASEGT. This CDR3 spans 17 amino acids. Between the trimmed V and J ends, which lost 8 bases and 5 bases, there was a span of 26 bases. A second PCR, run for about 7 to 11 cycles, used a sample-barcoded 5' primer plus a J-beta primer mix. TCRdb passed the 5' RACE reads through MiXCR, listing each CDR3 protein once. The data show 980,000 or so distinct CDR3 sequences, with about 44% seen just once and about an eighth held by the top ten.

The sample comprised blood. V gene TRBV6-1 combines with J gene TRBJ2-3; D may match TRBD1 or TRBD2 (6 bases each). This clonotype originated in a young man in good health. The CDR3 here is CASEPFRGAGSRDTQYF. DNA for the CDR3: TGTGCCAGCGAACCCTTTAGGGGGGCGGGGTCCCGAGATACGCAGTATTTT.